What follows are 29 T cell receptor beta chains derived from one specimen sequenced in a study of blood T cells in healthy people across ages (dated by TCRdb to about 2015). The library was prepared using 5' RACE. Reads for this sample came from an Illumina HiSeq 2500. A second PCR of roughly 6 to 11 cycles was run with a J-beta primer mix and a sample-barcoded 5' primer. The public reads were quality trimmed at Q25 with fastp and then assembled into clones with MiXCR by TCRdb, keeping productive beta chains. Identical CDR3 proteins give one entry, which carries the most common genes and DNA. The table for this sample lists 750,000 to 950,000 distinct CDR3 sequences; 53% of them were counted only once. Of the sample, around 40% falls within the top ten clones. The sequencing input was blood. Receptors were obtained from a man at least 80 years old in good health.

The chain joins TRBV29-1 to TRBJ2-3, with a possible D match to TRBD1 (5 bases). Germline CDR1 and CDR2: SQVTM and ANQGSEA. The V end lost 7 bases, the J end lost 0 bases, and 11 bases lay between the germline ends. The CDR3 has 13 residues. The CDR3 here is CSASQASTDTQYF. As DNA, the CDR3 is TGCAGCGCATCACAGGCTAGCACAGATACGCAGTATTTT.

V gene TRBV6-2 or TRBV6-3 combines with J gene TRBJ2-1; 9 bases map to TRBD2. The V segment lost 2 bases and the J segment 9 bases; nucleotides outside the gene matches: 8. The CDR3 contains 15 residues. The germline gives CDR1 MNHEY, CDR2 SVGEGT. This chain's CDR3 is CASSYVGLATGEQFF. For the CDR3, the DNA is TGTGCCAGCAGTTACGTGGGACTAGCTACCGGTGAGCAGTTCTTC.

The genes are TRBV29-1 and TRBJ2-3; TRBD1 matches at 8 bases. V shed 3 bases, J shed 5 bases, and the junction held 7 bases outside the gene matches. CDR1 is SQVTM and CDR2 is ANQGSEA in the germline V gene. The CDR3 covers 14 residues. CDR3 nucleotide sequence: TGCAGCGTTGATAACAGGGGGAGTGGAGATACGCAGTATTTT. It translates to CSVDNRGSGDTQYF.

The V call is TRBV3-1, the J call TRBJ2-3; possibly TRBD2 for D (5 bases). V lost 1 base and J lost 14, with 22 bases in between. The germline gives CDR1 LGHDT, CDR2 YNNKEL (reference sequence). The CDR3 covers 15 residues. CDR3 residues: CASSQAGIEHRYAYF. DNA for the CDR3: TGTGCCAGCAGCCAAGCCGGGATAGAGCACAGATACGCGTATTTT.

The CDR3 loop is CASRSSGTLYGYTF. Written as DNA, the CDR3 is TGTGCCAGCAGGTCCTCCGGGACCCTCTATGGCTACACCTTC. This sequence joins TRBV27 and TRBJ1-2, with a tentative D call TRBD1 (5 bases). The germline gives CDR1 MNHEY, CDR2 SMNVEV (reference sequence). The CDR3 runs to 14 residues. V lost 6 bases and J 4 bases, leaving 15 bases between the germline ends.

The chain carries TRBV6-1 and TRBJ2-7; D unresolved. V was clipped by 0 bases and J by 6 bases, with 9 bases between them. Germline CDR1 MNHNS, CDR2 SASEGT. This CDR3 comprises 13 residues. The CDR3 protein is CASSEASTGEQYF. The CDR3 DNA sequence: TGTGCCAGCAGTGAAGCGTCAACGGGCGAGCAGTACTTC.

The chain has TRBV5-1 and TRBJ1-6; 7 bases align to TRBD1. Germline CDR1 is SGHRS and CDR2 is YFSETQ. The CDR3 is 17 amino acids. The ends lost 4 bases at V and 2 bases at J; junction bases unmatched: 9. The CDR3 DNA follows: TGCGCCAGCAGCCCCCGGACAGGCGACACCTATAATTCACCCCTCCACTTT. Translation gives CASSPRTGDTYNSPLHF.

This clonotype came up a few times. The V gene is TRBV24-1, the J gene TRBJ2-2; D gene ambiguous. Germline V gene data show CDR1 as KGHDR and CDR2 as SFDVKD. The V and J ends lost 9 bases and 0 bases respectively, with 7 bases between them. The CDR3 consists of 13 residues. The CDR3 coding sequence is TGTGCCACCGTGGAAACGAACACCGGGGAGCTGTTTTTT. Protein sequence: CATVETNTGELFF.

This clonotype has just one count. The gene calls are TRBV11-2 and TRBJ1-1; the D is unclear. The CDR3 has 13 residues. The germline gives CDR1 SGHAT, CDR2 FQNNGV. Trimming took off 2 bases at V and 7 bases at J, with 11 bases between the two ends. This CDR3 reads CASSLLLSGEAFF. CDR3 sequence (DNA): TGTGCCAGCAGCTTACTGCTATCGGGTGAAGCTTTCTTT.

The V call is TRBV14, the J call TRBJ2-6; TRBD2 matches at 7 bases. Germline V CDR1 and CDR2: SGHDN, FVKESK. J gave up 0 bases and V 4 bases, and 9 bases lay outside the gene matches. The CDR3 totals 18 residues. The CDR3 DNA sequence: TGTGCCAGCAGCCCCCGACTAGCCGGCTTCTCTGGGGCCAACGTCCTGACTTTC. Protein: CASSPRLAGFSGANVLTF.

This clonotype was found once. The CDR3 nucleotides read TGTGCCAGCAGCGGGACAGGTGGAGGCTCACCCCTCCACTTT. Translation: CASSGTGGGSPLHF. The V call is TRBV2, the J call TRBJ1-6, with 8 positions matching TRBD1. The length of the CDR3 is 14 residues. In germline, CDR1 is SNHLY, CDR2 FYNNEI. The V and J ends lost 6 bases and 10 bases, in that order; junction bases with no gene match: 8.

This chain uses TRBV6-1 with TRBJ2-7, with D tentatively TRBD1 (7 bases). The CDR3 contains 14 residues. Trimming shortened V by 2 bases and J by 3 bases, and 11 bases separated the two germline ends. The germline V gene has CDR1 MNHNS and CDR2 SASEGT. The CDR3 coding sequence is TGTGCCAGCAGTGAAAGGCAGGGGGGCTACGAGCAGTACTTC. Its protein is CASSERQGGYEQYF.

The chain carries TRBV19 and TRBJ2-4; 9 nucleotides match TRBD2. The DNA end is more similar to TRBJ2-7, so the J call may be wrong. CDR3 size: 15 residues. Germline CDR1 LNHDA, CDR2 SQIVND (reference sequence). CDR3 sequence (DNA): TGTGCCAGTAGTATGGTGTCTAGCGGGAACTACGAGCAGTACTTC. Translating gives CASSMVSSGNYEQYF.

This clonotype was seen only a few times. The rearrangement links TRBV4-1 to TRBJ2-5; 10 bases agree with TRBD1. J was trimmed by 4 bases and V by 4 bases; bases with no gene match: 6. Germline V gene lookup returns CDR1 MGHRA and CDR2 YSYEKL. CDR3 length: 15 residues. CDR3 protein: CASSRQTGGTETQYF. The CDR3 DNA is TGCGCCAGCAGCCGTCAGACAGGGGGCACAGAGACCCAGTACTTC.

This clonotype was recorded only once. J is TRBJ2-7 and V is TRBV7-9; D is ambiguous. The germline CDR1 and CDR2 sequences are SEHNR and FQNEAQ (reference sequence). V was clipped by 4 bases and J by 3 bases, with 13 bases between them. This CDR3 contains 14 residues. In nucleotides, the CDR3 is TGTGCCAGCAGCTCTCAGGATAGGCTCTACGAGCAGTACTTC. Its protein is CASSSQDRLYEQYF.

The rearrangement uses TRBV3-1 and TRBJ2-1; 7 bases line up with TRBD2. Germline lookup yields CDR1 LGHDT and CDR2 YNNKEL (reference sequence). The V gene end was trimmed by 4 bases and the J gene end by 7 bases; junction bases not matched to a gene: 10. The CDR3 loop spans 15 amino acids. The CDR3: CASSPRGSGRNEQFF. CDR3 sequence (DNA): TGTGCCAGCAGCCCCCGTGGTAGCGGGCGGAATGAGCAGTTCTTC.

V gene TRBV11-3 combines with J gene TRBJ2-7, with 14 positions matching TRBD2. Matching the DNA end better, TRBJ2-5 makes the J call doubtful. The CDR3 has 16 residues. The germline V gene encodes CDR1 SGHNT and CDR2 YENEEA. CDR3 nucleotide sequence: TGTGCCAGCAGCCCCGGAGGGACTAGCGGGAGAGAGACCCAGTACTTC. This translates into CASSPGGTSGRETQYF.

The chain joins TRBV5-1 to TRBJ2-5, with TRBD2 matching over 11 bases. The end of the DNA fits TRBJ2-7 better, so the J call may be wrong. Per germline, CDR1 SGHRS and CDR2 YFSETQ. The length of the CDR3 is 15 residues. The CDR3 protein is CASSSGTSGHYEQYF. CDR3 in DNA: TGCGCCAGCAGCTCCGGGACTAGCGGCCACTACGAGCAGTACTTC.

This rearrangement joins TRBV28 to TRBJ2-5, with 8 bases identical to TRBD1. The CDR3 spans 12 residues. Germline CDR1 is MDHEN and CDR2 is SYDVKM. J lost 5 bases, V lost 11 bases, and 7 bases had no gene match. The CDR3 here is CAGQGAGETQYF. Here the CDR3 DNA reads TGTGCCGGTCAGGGGGCGGGGGAGACCCAGTACTTC.

On this clonotype itself: The junction does not match germline at one end; this may be a read error. The genes are TRBV27 and TRBJ2-5; perhaps TRBD2 as D (5 bases). The germline V gene has CDR1 MNHEY and CDR2 SMNVEV (reference sequence). The length of the CDR3 is 13 residues. The CDR3 here is CASSVSGGWAQYF. The CDR3 DNA reads TGTGCCAGCAGTGTATCCGGCGGGTGGGCCCAGTACTTC.

The chain is built from TRBV29-1 and TRBJ1-5, with D tentatively TRBD1 (6 bases). V was cut by 4 bases and J by 3 bases, with 10 bases left in between. The CDR3 runs to 13 residues. Germline CDR1 and CDR2: SQVTM and ANQGSEA. CDR3 residues: CSVGTGINQPQHF. As DNA, the CDR3 is TGCAGCGTTGGAACAGGGATCAATCAGCCCCAGCATTTT. The full variable domain, completed using reference TRBV29-1 and TRBJ1-5, is SAVISQKPSRDICQRGTSLTIQCQVDSQVTMMFWYRQQPGQSLTLIATANQGSEATYESGFVIDKFPISRPNLTFSTLTVSNMSPEDSSIYLCSVGTGINQPQHFGDGTRLSIL.

This clonotype was seen more than once but under ten times. CDR3 DNA: TGCGGGGGGTCGGCGAGTGATACGCAGTATTTT. It yields the protein CGGSASDTQYF. The chain links TRBV29-1 to TRBJ2-3; D is possibly TRBD2 (6 bases). The CDR3 is made up of 11 amino acids. Germline V CDR1 and CDR2: SQVTM, ANQGSEA.

The table lists this clonotype with a few counts. The rearrangement uses TRBV4-1 and TRBJ2-7; no clear D. Deletions cut 0 bases from V and 5 bases from J, with 14 bases between. Germline-derived CDR1 and CDR2 are MGHRA and YSYEKL. This CDR3 is 15 amino acids long. The DNA of the CDR3 is TGCGCCAGCAGCCAAGAGGTCCGCACCCTTGACGAGCAGTACTTC. This translates into CASSQEVRTLDEQYF.

DNA for the CDR3: TGTGCCAGCAGTGCAGTCGCCGGGACAGTCAAAAACATTCAGTACTTC. This gives the protein CASSAVAGTVKNIQYF. This rearrangement joins TRBV12-3 or TRBV12-4 to TRBJ2-4; 7 nucleotides line up with TRBD1. This CDR3 has 16 residues. The V gene end was trimmed by 5 bases and the J gene end by 3 bases; junction bases not matched to a gene: 10.

This rearrangement joins TRBV2 to TRBJ2-5, with D perhaps given as TRBD1 or TRBD2 (7 bases each). The CDR3 extends over 15 amino acids. With 5 bases removed from V and 3 bases from J, the gap between germline ends came to 16 bases. Germline V CDR1 and CDR2: SNHLY, FYNNEI. The CDR3 bases are TGTGCCAGCAGTCGGATCAGGGGGAGGGAAGAGACCCAGTACTTC. It specifies CASSRIRGREETQYF.

The rearrangement uses TRBV9 and TRBJ2-6, with D possibly matching TRBD2 (5 bases). Trimming took off 0 bases at V and 0 bases at J, with 7 bases between the two ends. CDR3 length equals 16 residues. CDR1 is SGDLS and CDR2 is YYNGEE in the germline V gene. CDR3 bases: TGTGCCAGCAGCGTAGGGGAGAACTCTGGGGCCAACGTCCTGACTTTC. Its protein product is CASSVGENSGANVLTF.

This clonotype was seen more than once but under ten times. The chain joins TRBV7-3 to TRBJ2-1, with D maybe TRBD2 (6 bases). The CDR3 runs 12 residues. Germline lookup yields CDR1 SGHTA and CDR2 FQGTGA. Trimming removed 0 bases from V and 9 bases from J, with 6 bases in between. The CDR3 spells CASSLTEGEQFF. CDR3 DNA: TGTGCCAGCAGCTTAACGGAGGGTGAGCAGTTCTTC.

Here the CDR3 DNA reads TGTGCCAGCCGTCCACGGGACCTTGATGGCTACACCTTC. Protein: CASRPRDLDGYTF. This chain connects TRBV28 to TRBJ1-2; D is perhaps TRBD1 (5 bases). The CDR3 has 13 residues. Germline assignment: CDR1 MDHEN and CDR2 SYDVKM. Deletions cut 8 bases from V and 6 bases from J, with 16 bases between.

V usage is TRBV10-3 and J usage is TRBJ1-4, with a tentative D call TRBD1 (5 bases). Trimming stripped 5 bases from V and 12 bases from J, with 16 bases between. Germline V CDR1 and CDR2: ENHRY, SYGVKD. There are 13 residues in the CDR3. As DNA, the CDR3 is TGTGCCATCAGTAAGGGACGGCTCTCGGAACTGTTTTTT. Residues: CAISKGRLSELFF.